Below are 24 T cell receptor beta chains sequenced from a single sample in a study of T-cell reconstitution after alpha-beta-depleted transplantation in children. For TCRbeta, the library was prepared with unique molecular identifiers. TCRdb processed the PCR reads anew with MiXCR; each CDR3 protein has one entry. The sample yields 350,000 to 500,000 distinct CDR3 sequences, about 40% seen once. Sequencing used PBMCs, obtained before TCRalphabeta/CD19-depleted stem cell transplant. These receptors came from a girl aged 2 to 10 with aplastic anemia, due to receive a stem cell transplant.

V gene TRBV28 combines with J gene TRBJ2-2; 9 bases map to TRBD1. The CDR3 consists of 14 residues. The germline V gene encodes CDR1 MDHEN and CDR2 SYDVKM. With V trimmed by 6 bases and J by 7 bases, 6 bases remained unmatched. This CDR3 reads CASRGQGLVGELFF. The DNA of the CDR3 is TGTGCCAGCAGAGGACAGGGGCTGGTCGGGGAGCTGTTTTTT. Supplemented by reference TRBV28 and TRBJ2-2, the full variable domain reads DVKVTQSSRYLVKRTGEKVFLECVQDMDHENMFWYRQDPGLGLRLIYFSYDVKMKEKGDIPEGYSVSREKKERFSLILESASTNQTSMYLCASRGQGLVGELFFGEGSRLTVL.

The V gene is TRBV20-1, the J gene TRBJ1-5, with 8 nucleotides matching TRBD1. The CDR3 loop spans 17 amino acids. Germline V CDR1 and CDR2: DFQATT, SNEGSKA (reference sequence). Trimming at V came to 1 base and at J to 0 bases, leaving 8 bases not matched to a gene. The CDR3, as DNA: TGCAGTGCTAGAGGACAGGGGATTGGGTATAGCAATCAGCCCCAGCATTTT. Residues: CSARGQGIGYSNQPQHF.

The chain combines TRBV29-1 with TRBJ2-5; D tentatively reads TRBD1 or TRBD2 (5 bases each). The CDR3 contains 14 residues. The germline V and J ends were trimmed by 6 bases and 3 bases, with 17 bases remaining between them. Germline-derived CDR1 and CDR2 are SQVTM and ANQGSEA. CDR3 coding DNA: TGCAGCGTGGACCCACGAGGGGTAAAAGAGACCCAGTACTTC. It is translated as CSVDPRGVKETQYF.

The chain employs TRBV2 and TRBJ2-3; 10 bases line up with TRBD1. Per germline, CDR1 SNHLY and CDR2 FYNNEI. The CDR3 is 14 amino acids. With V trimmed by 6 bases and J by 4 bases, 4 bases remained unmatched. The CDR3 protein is CASRPGTGADTQYF. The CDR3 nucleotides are TGTGCCAGCAGGCCCGGGACAGGGGCAGATACGCAGTATTTT. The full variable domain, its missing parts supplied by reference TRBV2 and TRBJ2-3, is EPEVTQTPSHQVTQMGQEVILRCVPISNHLYFYWYRQILGQKVEFLVSFYNNEISEKSEIFDDQFSVERPDGSNFTLKIRSTKLEDSAMYFCASRPGTGADTQYFGPGTRLTVL.

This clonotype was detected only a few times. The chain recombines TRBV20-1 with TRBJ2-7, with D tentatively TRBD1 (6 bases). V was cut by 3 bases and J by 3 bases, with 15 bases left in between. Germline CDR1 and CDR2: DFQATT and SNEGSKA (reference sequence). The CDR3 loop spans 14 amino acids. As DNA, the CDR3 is TGCAGTGCTAGCCCAGGGGTGTCAGGCTACGAGCAGTACTTC. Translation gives CSASPGVSGYEQYF.

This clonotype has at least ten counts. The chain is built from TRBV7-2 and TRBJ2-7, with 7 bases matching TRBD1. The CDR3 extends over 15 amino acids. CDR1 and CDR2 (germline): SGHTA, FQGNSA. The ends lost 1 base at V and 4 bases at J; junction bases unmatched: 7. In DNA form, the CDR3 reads TGTGCCAGCAGCTTAGGGTTCACAGGGGAGTACGAGCAGTACTTC. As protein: CASSLGFTGEYEQYF.

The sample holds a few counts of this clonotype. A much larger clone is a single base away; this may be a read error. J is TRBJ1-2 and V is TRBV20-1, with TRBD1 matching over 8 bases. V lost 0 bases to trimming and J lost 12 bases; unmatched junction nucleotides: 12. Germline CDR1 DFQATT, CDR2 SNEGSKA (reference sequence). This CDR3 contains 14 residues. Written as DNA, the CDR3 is TGCAGTGCTAGAGATTCGGGCAGGGGGCAGGGCGACACCTTC. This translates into CSARDSGRGQGDTF.

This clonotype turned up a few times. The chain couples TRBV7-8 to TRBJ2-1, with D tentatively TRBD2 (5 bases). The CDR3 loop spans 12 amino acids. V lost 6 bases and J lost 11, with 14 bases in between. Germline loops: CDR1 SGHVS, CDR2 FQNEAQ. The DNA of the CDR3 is TGTGCCAGCAGTCTGGGGAGTCGAAAGCAGTTCTTC. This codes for CASSLGSRKQFF.

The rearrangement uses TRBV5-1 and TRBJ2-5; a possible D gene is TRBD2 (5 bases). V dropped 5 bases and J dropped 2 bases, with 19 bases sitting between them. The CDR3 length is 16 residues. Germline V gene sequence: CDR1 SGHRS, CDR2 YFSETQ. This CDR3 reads CASRLRTGMGQETQYF. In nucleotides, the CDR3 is TGCGCCAGCAGATTAAGGACCGGGATGGGGCAAGAGACCCAGTACTTC. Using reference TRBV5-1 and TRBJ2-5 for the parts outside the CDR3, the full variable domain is KAGVTQTPRYLIKTRGQQVTLSCSPISGHRSVSWYQQTPGQGLQFLFEYFSETQRNKGNFPGRFSGRQFSNSRSEMNVSTLELGDSALYLCASRLRTGMGQETQYFGPGTRLLVL.

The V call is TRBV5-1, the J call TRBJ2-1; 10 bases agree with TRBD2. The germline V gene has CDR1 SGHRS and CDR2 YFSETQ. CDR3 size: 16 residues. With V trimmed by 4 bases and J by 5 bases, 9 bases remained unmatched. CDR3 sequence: CASSPKIAGGNNEQFF. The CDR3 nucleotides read TGCGCCAGCAGCCCAAAAATAGCGGGGGGTAACAATGAGCAGTTCTTC.

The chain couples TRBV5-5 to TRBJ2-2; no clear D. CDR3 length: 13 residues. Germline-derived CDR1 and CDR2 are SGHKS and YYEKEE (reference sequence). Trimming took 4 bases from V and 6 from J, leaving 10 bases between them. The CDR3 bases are TGTGCCAGCAGCCTAACCCATGCCGGGGAGCTGTTTTTT. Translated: CASSLTHAGELFF.

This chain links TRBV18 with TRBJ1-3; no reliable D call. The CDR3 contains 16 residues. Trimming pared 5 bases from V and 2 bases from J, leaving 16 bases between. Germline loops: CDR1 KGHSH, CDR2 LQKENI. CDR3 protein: CASSSSGVGTGNTIYF. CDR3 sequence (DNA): TGTGCCAGCTCATCGTCAGGCGTCGGGACTGGAAACACCATATATTTT.

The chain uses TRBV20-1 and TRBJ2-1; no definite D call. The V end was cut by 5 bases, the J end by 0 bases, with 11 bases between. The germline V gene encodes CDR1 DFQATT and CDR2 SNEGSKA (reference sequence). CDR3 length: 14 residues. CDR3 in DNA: TGCAGTGCTCCCTCAAGCCCCTCCTACAATGAGCAGTTCTTC. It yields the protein CSAPSSPSYNEQFF.

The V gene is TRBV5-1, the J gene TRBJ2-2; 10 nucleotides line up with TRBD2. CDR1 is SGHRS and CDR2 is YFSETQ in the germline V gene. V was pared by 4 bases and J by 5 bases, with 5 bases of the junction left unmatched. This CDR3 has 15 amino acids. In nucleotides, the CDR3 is TGCGCCAGCAGCAAACCGGGACTAGCGACCGGGGAGCTGTTTTTT. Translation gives CASSKPGLATGELFF.

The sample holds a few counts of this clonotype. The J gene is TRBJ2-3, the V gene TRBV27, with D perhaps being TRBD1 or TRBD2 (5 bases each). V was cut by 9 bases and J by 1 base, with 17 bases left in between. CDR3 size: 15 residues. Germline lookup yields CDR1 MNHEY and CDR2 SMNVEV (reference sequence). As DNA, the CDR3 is TGTGCCAGTATCGATATGGGACGGGGCACAGATACGCAGTATTTT. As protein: CASIDMGRGTDTQYF.

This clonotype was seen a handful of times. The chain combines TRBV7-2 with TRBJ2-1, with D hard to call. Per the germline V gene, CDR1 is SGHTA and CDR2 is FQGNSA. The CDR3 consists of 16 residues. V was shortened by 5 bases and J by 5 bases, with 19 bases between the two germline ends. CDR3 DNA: TGTGCCAGCAGCCCGGATGGCGGCCAAAGGAACAATGAGCAGTTCTTC. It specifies CASSPDGGQRNNEQFF.

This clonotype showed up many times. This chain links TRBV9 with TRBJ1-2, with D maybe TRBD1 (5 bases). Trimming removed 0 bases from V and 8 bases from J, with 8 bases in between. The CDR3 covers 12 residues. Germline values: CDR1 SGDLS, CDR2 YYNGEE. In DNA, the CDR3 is TGTGCCAGCAGCGTAGTAGGGGAGGGCTACACCTTC. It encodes CASSVVGEGYTF.

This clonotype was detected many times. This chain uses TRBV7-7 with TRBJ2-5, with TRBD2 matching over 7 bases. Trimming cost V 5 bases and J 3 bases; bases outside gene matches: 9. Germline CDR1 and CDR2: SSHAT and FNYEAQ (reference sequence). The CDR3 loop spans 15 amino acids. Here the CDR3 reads CASSPVSGLKETQYF. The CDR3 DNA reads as TGTGCCAGCAGCCCGGTTAGCGGGCTAAAAGAGACCCAGTACTTC. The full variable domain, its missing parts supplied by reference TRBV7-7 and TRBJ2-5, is GAGVSQSPRYKVTKRGQDVTLRCDPISSHATLYWYQQALGQGPEFLTYFNYEAQPDKSGLPSDRFSAERPEGSISTLTIQRTEQRDSAMYRCASSPVSGLKETQYFGPGTRLLVL.

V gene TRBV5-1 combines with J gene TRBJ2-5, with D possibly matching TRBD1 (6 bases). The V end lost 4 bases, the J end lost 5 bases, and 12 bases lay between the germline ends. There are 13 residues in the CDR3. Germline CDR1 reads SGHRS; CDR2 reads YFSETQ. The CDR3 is CASSRQETETQYF. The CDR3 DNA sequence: TGCGCCAGCAGCAGACAGGAAACTGAGACCCAGTACTTC.

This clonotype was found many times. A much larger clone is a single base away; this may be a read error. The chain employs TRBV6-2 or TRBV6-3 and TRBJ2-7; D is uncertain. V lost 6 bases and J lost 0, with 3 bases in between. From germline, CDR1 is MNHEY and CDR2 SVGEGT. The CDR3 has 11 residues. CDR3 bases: TGTGCCAGCAGACTCTCCTACGAGCAGTACTTC. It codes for CASRLSYEQYF.

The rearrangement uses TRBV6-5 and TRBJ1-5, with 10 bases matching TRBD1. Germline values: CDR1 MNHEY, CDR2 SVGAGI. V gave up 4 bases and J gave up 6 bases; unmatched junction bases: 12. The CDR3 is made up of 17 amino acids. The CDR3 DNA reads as TGTGCCAGCAGTTTAACCGGGACAGGGGCCAGGGGTCAGCCCCAGCATTTT. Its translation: CASSLTGTGARGQPQHF.

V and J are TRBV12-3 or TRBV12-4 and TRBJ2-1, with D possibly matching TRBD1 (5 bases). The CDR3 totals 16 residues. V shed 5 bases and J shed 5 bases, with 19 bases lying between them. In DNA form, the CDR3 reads TGTGCCAGCAGTCTTGGGGCTCGCAGGGCCCACAATGAGCAGTTCTTC. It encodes CASSLGARRAHNEQFF.

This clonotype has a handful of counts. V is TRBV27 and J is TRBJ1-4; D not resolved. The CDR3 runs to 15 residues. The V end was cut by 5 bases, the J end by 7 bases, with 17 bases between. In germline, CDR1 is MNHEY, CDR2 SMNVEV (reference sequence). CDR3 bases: TGTGCCAGCAGTCCCAACCTTTTATCGGGTGAAAAACTGTTTTTT. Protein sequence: CASSPNLLSGEKLFF.

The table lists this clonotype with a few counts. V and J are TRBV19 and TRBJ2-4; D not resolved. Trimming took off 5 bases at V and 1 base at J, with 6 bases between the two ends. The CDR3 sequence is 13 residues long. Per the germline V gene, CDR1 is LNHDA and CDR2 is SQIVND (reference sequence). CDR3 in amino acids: CASSLLAKNIQYF. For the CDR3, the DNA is TGTGCCAGTAGTCTCCTGGCCAAAAACATTCAGTACTTC.